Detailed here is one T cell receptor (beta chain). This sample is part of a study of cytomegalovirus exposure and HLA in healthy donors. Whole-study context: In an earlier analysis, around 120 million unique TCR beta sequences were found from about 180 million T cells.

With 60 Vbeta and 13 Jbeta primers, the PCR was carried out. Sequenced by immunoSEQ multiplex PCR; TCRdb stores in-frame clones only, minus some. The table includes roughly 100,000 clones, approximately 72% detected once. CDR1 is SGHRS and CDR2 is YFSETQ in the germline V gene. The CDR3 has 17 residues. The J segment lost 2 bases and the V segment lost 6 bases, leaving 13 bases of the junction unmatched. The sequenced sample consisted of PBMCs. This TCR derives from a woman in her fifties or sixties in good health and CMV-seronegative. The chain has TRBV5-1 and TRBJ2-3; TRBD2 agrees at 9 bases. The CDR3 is CASNRGNTGLATDTQYF. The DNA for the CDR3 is TGCGCCAGCAACCGGGGAAACACGGGACTAGCCACAGATACGCAGTATTTT.